These T cell receptor beta chains were read from a single sample in a study of blood T cell repertoires in COVID-19. Using immunoSEQ multiplex PCR, the repertoire was profiled, and TCRdb retains in-frame clones only, with some absent. In the table there are about 330,000 clones, 80% to 90% of which are singletons. The sequenced sample was PBMCs or T cells enriched from blood (not recorded which). The source is a woman aged 18 to 35 who had recovered from COVID-19. Each CDR3 is given with its conserved first and last residue. D genes are given only for firm matches. Not all rows give a size; the values are once, few, many and, for expanded clones, a class.

cdr3_aa: CASSDAVAGGYNEQFF; cdr3_nt: TGCGCCAGCAGTGATGCCGTAGCGGGAGGCTACAATGAGCAGTTCTTC; j_call: TRBJ2-1; v_call: TRBV10-1; d_call: TRBD2; clone_size: -
cdr3_aa: CASSSMDSGSLPYYNEQFF; cdr3_nt: TGTGCCAGCAGTTCAATGGATAGCGGGAGTCTACCCTACTACAATGAGCAGTTCTTC; j_call: TRBJ2-1; v_call: TRBV28; d_call: TRBD2; clone_size: -
cdr3_aa: CASSLIGSYGYTF; cdr3_nt: TGTGCCAGCAGCTTGATAGGGAGCTATGGCTACACCTTC; j_call: TRBJ1-2; v_call: TRBV5-4; d_call: -; clone_size: -
cdr3_aa: CASSLTGNQETQYF; cdr3_nt: TGTGCCAGCAGTTTGACAGGAAATCAAGAGACCCAGTACTTC; j_call: TRBJ2-5; v_call: TRBV27; d_call: -; clone_size: -
cdr3_aa: CAGKDRAGNTIYF; cdr3_nt: TGTGCCGGAAAGGACAGGGCTGGAAACACCATATATTTT; j_call: TRBJ1-3; v_call: TRBV7-8; d_call: TRBD1; clone_size: once
cdr3_aa: CASSVEGHYGYTF; cdr3_nt: TGTGCCAGCAGCGTGGAGGGGCACTATGGCTACACCTTC; j_call: TRBJ1-2; v_call: TRBV9; d_call: -; clone_size: once
cdr3_aa: CASSTGAGANVLTF; cdr3_nt: TGTGCCAGCAGTACAGGGGCTGGGGCCAACGTCCTGACTTTC; j_call: TRBJ2-6; v_call: TRBV28; d_call: TRBD1; clone_size: -
cdr3_aa: CASSPLGLTSGANVLTF; cdr3_nt: TGTGCCAGCTCACCACTTGGACTGACTTCTGGGGCCAACGTCCTGACTTTC; j_call: TRBJ2-6; v_call: TRBV18; d_call: -; clone_size: -
cdr3_aa: CASSQDSGSSETQYF; cdr3_nt: TGTGCCAGCAGCCAGGATAGCGGTAGTTCAGAGACCCAGTACTTC; j_call: TRBJ2-5; v_call: TRBV3-1/TRBV3-2; d_call: -; clone_size: -
cdr3_aa: CASSLEGNTGGGDYGYTF; cdr3_nt: TGCGCCAGCAGCTTGGAGGGCAATACAGGGGGCGGTGACTATGGCTACACCTTC; j_call: TRBJ1-2; v_call: TRBV5-1; d_call: TRBD1; clone_size: -
cdr3_aa: CSASPSAGTGELFF; cdr3_nt: TGCAGTGCTAGTCCCAGCGCCGGCACCGGGGAGCTGTTTTTT; j_call: TRBJ2-2; v_call: TRBV20-1; d_call: -; clone_size: -
cdr3_aa: CASSQDLSYTEAFF; cdr3_nt: TGTGCCAGCAGCCAAGATCTTAGTTACACTGAAGCTTTCTTT; j_call: TRBJ1-1; v_call: TRBV4-2; d_call: -; clone_size: -
cdr3_aa: CASIDRLDFTQYF; cdr3_nt: TGTGCCAGCATCGACAGACTAGATTTTACGCAGTATTTT; j_call: TRBJ2-3; v_call: TRBV12-3/TRBV12-4; d_call: -; clone_size: -
cdr3_aa: CASSIGLTSRTYEQYF; cdr3_nt: TGTGCCAGTAGTATTGGCCTGACTAGCCGAACTTACGAGCAGTACTTC; j_call: TRBJ2-7; v_call: TRBV19; d_call: TRBD2; clone_size: -
cdr3_aa: CASSQVSGQGQYGYTF; cdr3_nt: TGCGCCAGCAGCCAAGTTTCAGGACAGGGGCAATATGGCTACACCTTC; j_call: TRBJ1-2; v_call: TRBV4-1; d_call: TRBD1; clone_size: -
cdr3_aa: CASSLISGRAHEQYF; cdr3_nt: TGTGCCAGCAGTTTAATTAGCGGGAGGGCCCACGAGCAGTACTTC; j_call: TRBJ2-7; v_call: TRBV27; d_call: TRBD2; clone_size: few
cdr3_aa: CASGGQGAYGYTF; cdr3_nt: TGTGCCAGCGGGGGACAGGGGGCATATGGCTACACCTTC; j_call: TRBJ1-2; v_call: TRBV12-3/TRBV12-4; d_call: TRBD1; clone_size: -
cdr3_aa: CASSQVGFEGLNEQFF; cdr3_nt: TGCGCCAGCAGCCAAGTTGGATTTGAGGGTCTAAATGAGCAGTTCTTC; j_call: TRBJ2-1; v_call: TRBV4-1; d_call: -; clone_size: -
cdr3_aa: CASLANEKLFF; cdr3_nt: TGTGCCAGCCTAGCGAATGAAAAACTGTTTTTT; j_call: TRBJ1-4; v_call: TRBV28; d_call: -; clone_size: -
cdr3_aa: CASRQVEKLFF; cdr3_nt: TGTGCCAGCAGGCAGGTCGAAAAACTGTTTTTT; j_call: TRBJ1-4; v_call: TRBV2; d_call: -; clone_size: -
cdr3_aa: CASSIGGTDQETQYF; cdr3_nt: TGTGCCAGTAGTATAGGGGGGACAGACCAAGAGACCCAGTACTTC; j_call: TRBJ2-5; v_call: TRBV19; d_call: TRBD1; clone_size: -
cdr3_aa: CASSPIPSTDTQYF; cdr3_nt: TGTGCCAGCAGCCCTATACCGAGCACAGATACGCAGTATTTT; j_call: TRBJ2-3; v_call: TRBV7-3; d_call: -; clone_size: -
cdr3_aa: CASSLSIADTQYF; cdr3_nt: TGTGCCAGCAGCTTATCAATTGCAGATACGCAGTATTTT; j_call: TRBJ2-3; v_call: TRBV11-2; d_call: -; clone_size: -
cdr3_aa: CASTLAGASSGANVLTF; cdr3_nt: TGTGCCAGCACCCTGGCGGGAGCTTCCTCTGGGGCCAACGTCCTGACTTTC; j_call: TRBJ2-6; v_call: TRBV5-8; d_call: TRBD2; clone_size: -
cdr3_aa: CASKDLLSGANVLTF; cdr3_nt: TGCGCCAGCAAAGATTTACTCTCTGGGGCCAACGTCCTGACTTTC; j_call: TRBJ2-6; v_call: TRBV5-1; d_call: -; clone_size: -
cdr3_aa: CATSAVTGRANQPQHF; cdr3_nt: TGTGCCACCAGTGCCGTGACAGGGCGGGCCAATCAGCCCCAGCATTTT; j_call: TRBJ1-5; v_call: TRBV24-1; d_call: TRBD1; clone_size: -
cdr3_aa: CSVIEQGLEDGYTF; cdr3_nt: TGCAGCGTTATCGAACAGGGACTAGAGGATGGCTACACCTTC; j_call: TRBJ1-2; v_call: TRBV29-1; d_call: -; clone_size: -
cdr3_aa: CASSTAGRALTDTQYF; cdr3_nt: TGCGCCAGCAGCACGGCGGGGCGGGCCCTCACAGATACGCAGTATTTT; j_call: TRBJ2-3; v_call: TRBV5-1; d_call: -; clone_size: few
cdr3_aa: CASSSRRGGASTEAFF; cdr3_nt: TGTGCCAGCAGTTCCCGTCGGGGGGGGGCCAGCACTGAAGCTTTCTTT; j_call: TRBJ1-1; v_call: TRBV6-5; d_call: -; clone_size: -
cdr3_aa: CASDRFGTEAFF; cdr3_nt: TGTGCCAGCGACAGATTCGGCACTGAAGCTTTCTTT; j_call: TRBJ1-1; v_call: TRBV27; d_call: -; clone_size: -
cdr3_aa: CASSALDGGTDEQYF; cdr3_nt: TGCGCCAGCAGTGCGCTAGACGGCGGGACGGACGAGCAGTACTTC; j_call: TRBJ2-7; v_call: TRBV10-1; d_call: -; clone_size: -
cdr3_aa: CASSQDSLGEKLFF; cdr3_nt: TGTGCCAGCAGCCAGGACAGCCTAGGTGAAAAACTGTTTTTT; j_call: TRBJ1-4; v_call: TRBV5-6; d_call: -; clone_size: few
cdr3_aa: CAAQTGLETQYF; cdr3_nt: TGTGCCGCCCAGACAGGCCTCGAGACCCAGTACTTC; j_call: TRBJ2-5; v_call: TRBV7-9; d_call: -; clone_size: -
cdr3_aa: CASSLYHRGLFEQYF; cdr3_nt: TGTGCCAGCAGCTTGTATCACAGGGGACTGTTCGAGCAGTACTTC; j_call: TRBJ2-7; v_call: TRBV5-8; d_call: -; clone_size: -
cdr3_aa: CASSQAGQETQYF; cdr3_nt: TGTGCCAGCAGCCAAGCGGGCCAAGAGACCCAGTACTTC; j_call: TRBJ2-5; v_call: TRBV3-1/TRBV3-2; d_call: -; clone_size: -
cdr3_aa: CASSLSLAGDGELFF; cdr3_nt: TGCGCCAGCAGCTTATCACTAGCGGGGGACGGGGAGCTGTTTTTT; j_call: TRBJ2-2; v_call: TRBV5-1; d_call: TRBD2; clone_size: -
cdr3_aa: CASSSSGVGQPQHF; cdr3_nt: TGCGCCAGCAGCTCCTCAGGGGTGGGTCAGCCCCAGCATTTT; j_call: TRBJ1-5; v_call: TRBV5-1; d_call: -; clone_size: -
cdr3_aa: CASSFQGGAPGLRDNEQFF; cdr3_nt: TGTGCCAGCAGCTTCCAGGGCGGCGCCCCGGGCCTACGGGACAATGAGCAGTTCTTC; j_call: TRBJ2-1; v_call: TRBV7-3; d_call: -; clone_size: -
cdr3_aa: CASSQDPGISGYTF; cdr3_nt: TGTGCCAGCAGCCAAGATCCAGGGATCAGTGGCTACACCTTC; j_call: TRBJ1-2; v_call: TRBV4-2; d_call: -; clone_size: -
cdr3_aa: CASSSDSGSGVGELFF; cdr3_nt: TGTGCCAGCAGCTCGGATAGCGGGAGCGGAGTCGGGGAGCTGTTTTTT; j_call: TRBJ2-2; v_call: TRBV2; d_call: TRBD2; clone_size: -
cdr3_aa: CASSLTGDRSYGYTF; cdr3_nt: TGTGCCAGCAGCCTCACAGGGGACCGTTCCTATGGCTACACCTTC; j_call: TRBJ1-2; v_call: TRBV11-2; d_call: TRBD1; clone_size: -
cdr3_aa: CAISDTGASKNEQFF; cdr3_nt: TGTGCCATAAGTGACACGGGAGCGAGTAAGAATGAGCAGTTCTTC; j_call: TRBJ2-1; v_call: TRBV10-3; d_call: -; clone_size: few
cdr3_aa: CASSFGQPNSPLHF; cdr3_nt: TGTGCCAGCAGCTTTGGGCAGCCAAATTCACCCCTCCACTTT; j_call: TRBJ1-6; v_call: TRBV7-3; d_call: -; clone_size: -
cdr3_aa: CASSIGRENTEAFF; cdr3_nt: TGTGCCAGTAGTATTGGCAGGGAGAACACTGAAGCTTTCTTT; j_call: TRBJ1-1; v_call: TRBV19; d_call: -; clone_size: once
cdr3_aa: CSVGGGEETQYF; cdr3_nt: TGCAGCGTTGGGGGCGGGGAAGAGACCCAGTACTTC; j_call: TRBJ2-5; v_call: TRBV29-1; d_call: -; clone_size: -
cdr3_aa: CASSEPTGLLKNSPLHF; cdr3_nt: TGCGCCAGCAGTGAGCCGACAGGGCTTTTGAAGAATTCACCCCTCCACTTT; j_call: TRBJ1-6; v_call: TRBV10-1; d_call: TRBD1; clone_size: -
cdr3_aa: CASSQEYRDYGYTF; cdr3_nt: TGCGCCAGCAGCCAAGAATACAGGGACTATGGCTACACCTTC; j_call: TRBJ1-2; v_call: TRBV4-1; d_call: -; clone_size: -
cdr3_aa: CASSPNEGALDEKLFF; cdr3_nt: TGTGCCAGCTCACCCAACGAGGGGGCGTTGGATGAAAAACTGTTTTTT; j_call: TRBJ1-4; v_call: TRBV18; d_call: TRBD1; clone_size: -
cdr3_aa: CASSFPAEYTEAFF; cdr3_nt: TGTGCCAGCAGTTTCCCCGCAGAATACACTGAAGCTTTCTTT; j_call: TRBJ1-1; v_call: TRBV28; d_call: -; clone_size: once
cdr3_aa: CASSWTGGNQPQHF; cdr3_nt: TGTGCCAGTAGCTGGACAGGCGGAAATCAGCCCCAGCATTTT; j_call: TRBJ1-5; v_call: TRBV19; d_call: TRBD1; clone_size: -
cdr3_aa: CASRMTQRGNIQYF; cdr3_nt: TGTGCCAGCAGAATGACCCAAAGGGGTAACATTCAGTACTTC; j_call: TRBJ2-4; v_call: TRBV28; d_call: -; clone_size: -
cdr3_aa: CASSLVQGNTIYF; cdr3_nt: TGTGCCAGCAGTTTAGTACAGGGGAACACCATATATTTT; j_call: TRBJ1-3; v_call: TRBV12-3/TRBV12-4; d_call: TRBD1; clone_size: -
cdr3_aa: CASSFSGGETQYF; cdr3_nt: TGTGCCAGCAGCTTTAGCGGGGGGGAGACCCAGTACTTC; j_call: TRBJ2-5; v_call: TRBV7-3; d_call: TRBD2; clone_size: -
cdr3_aa: CASSREGGAGNQPQHF; cdr3_nt: TGCGCCAGCAGCCGCGAGGGGGGGGCAGGCAATCAGCCCCAGCATTTT; j_call: TRBJ1-5; v_call: TRBV4-1; d_call: -; clone_size: -
cdr3_aa: CASSLDSAYNEQFF; cdr3_nt: TGTGCCAGCAGCTTGGACTCAGCCTACAATGAGCAGTTCTTC; j_call: TRBJ2-1; v_call: TRBV11-2; d_call: -; clone_size: few